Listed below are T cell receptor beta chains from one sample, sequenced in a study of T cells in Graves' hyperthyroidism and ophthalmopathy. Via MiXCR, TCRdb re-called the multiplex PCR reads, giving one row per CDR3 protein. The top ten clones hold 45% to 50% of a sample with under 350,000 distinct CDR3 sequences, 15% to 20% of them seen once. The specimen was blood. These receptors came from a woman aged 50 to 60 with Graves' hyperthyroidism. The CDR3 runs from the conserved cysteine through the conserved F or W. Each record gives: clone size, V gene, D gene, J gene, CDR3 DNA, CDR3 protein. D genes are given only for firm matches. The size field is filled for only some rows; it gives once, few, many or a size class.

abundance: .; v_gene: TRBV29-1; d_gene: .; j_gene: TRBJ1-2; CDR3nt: TGCAGCGTGGGGGCCCCCGAATTCGTAGGCTACACCTTC; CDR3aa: CSVGAPEFVGYTF
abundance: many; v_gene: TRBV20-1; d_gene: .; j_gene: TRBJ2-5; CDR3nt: TGCAGTGCTAGTGGAGATCTGGCGGACGACCAAGAGACCCAGTACTTC; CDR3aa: CSASGDLADDQETQYF
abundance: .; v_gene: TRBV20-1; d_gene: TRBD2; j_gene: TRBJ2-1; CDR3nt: TGCAGTGCTAGGGGTCCTAGCGGCAATGAGCAGTTCTTC; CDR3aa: CSARGPSGNEQFF
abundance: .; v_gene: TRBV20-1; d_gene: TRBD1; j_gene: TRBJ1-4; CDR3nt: TGCAGTGCGTGGGACAGGGGGCTAGGGGGTGAAAAACTGTTTTTT; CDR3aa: CSAWDRGLGGEKLFF
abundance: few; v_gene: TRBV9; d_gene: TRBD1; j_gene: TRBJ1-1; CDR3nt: TGTGCCAGCAGCGTAGGAGGGGACAGTACTATGGCTTTCTTT; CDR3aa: CASSVGGDSTMAFF
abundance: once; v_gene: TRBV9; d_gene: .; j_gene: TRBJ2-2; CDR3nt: TGTGCCAGCAGCGAGACGGCCACCGGGGAGCTGTTTTTT; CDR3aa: CASSETATGELFF
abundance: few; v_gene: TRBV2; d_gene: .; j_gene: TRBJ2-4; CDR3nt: TGTGCCAGCAGATACCGCAAAACGGAGCTAGCCAAAAACATTCAGTACTTC; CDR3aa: CASRYRKTELAKNIQYF
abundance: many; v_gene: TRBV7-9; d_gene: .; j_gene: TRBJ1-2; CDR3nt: TGTGCCAGCAGCCAAAGTACAGCCGATGGCTACACCTTC; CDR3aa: CASSQSTADGYTF
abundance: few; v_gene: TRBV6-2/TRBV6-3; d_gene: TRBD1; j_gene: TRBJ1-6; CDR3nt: TGTGCCAGCAGTATCCGGACAGGGAATAATTCACCCCTCCACTTT; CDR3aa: CASSIRTGNNSPLHF
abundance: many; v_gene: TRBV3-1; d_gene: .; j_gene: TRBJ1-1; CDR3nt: TGTGCCAGCAGCCAAGGGGTCCCGGGCACTGAAGCTTTCTTT; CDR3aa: CASSQGVPGTEAFF
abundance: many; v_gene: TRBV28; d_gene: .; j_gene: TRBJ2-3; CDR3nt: TGTGCCAGCAGGAGGTCCCCCGGGATAGATACGCAGTATTTT; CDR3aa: CASRRSPGIDTQYF
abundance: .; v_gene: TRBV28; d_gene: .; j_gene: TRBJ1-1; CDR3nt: TGTGCCAGCAGTCCGGCCGACGGGACAAAAGCTTTCTTT; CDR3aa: CASSPADGTKAFF
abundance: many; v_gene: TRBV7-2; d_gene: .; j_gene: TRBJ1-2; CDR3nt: TGTGCCAGCAGCTTAGCGGGCAGGGCCCCCTTTAACTATGGCTACACCTTC; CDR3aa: CASSLAGRAPFNYGYTF
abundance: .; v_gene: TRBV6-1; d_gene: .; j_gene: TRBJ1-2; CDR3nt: TGTGCCAGCAGTGAAGTTATGGAATTCGCTAACTATGGCTACACCTTC; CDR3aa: CASSEVMEFANYGYTF
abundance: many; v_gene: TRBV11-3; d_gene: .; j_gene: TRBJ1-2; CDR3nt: TGTGCCAGCAGCTTATCCCCGAACTATGGCTACACCTTC; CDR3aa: CASSLSPNYGYTF
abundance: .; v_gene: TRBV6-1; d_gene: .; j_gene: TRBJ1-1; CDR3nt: TGTGCCAGCAGCCCTGGGACCTACACTGAAGCTTTCTTT; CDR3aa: CASSPGTYTEAFF
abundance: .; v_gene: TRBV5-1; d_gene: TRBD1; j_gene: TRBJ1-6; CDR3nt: TGCGCCAGCGCCCAGGGGGGGAATTCACCCCTCCACTTT; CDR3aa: CASAQGGNSPLHF
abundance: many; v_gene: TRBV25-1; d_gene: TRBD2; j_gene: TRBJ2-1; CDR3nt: TGTGCCAGCAGTGAATATAGAGGTAGCGGGTTGTACAATGAGCAGTTCTTC; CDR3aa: CASSEYRGSGLYNEQFF
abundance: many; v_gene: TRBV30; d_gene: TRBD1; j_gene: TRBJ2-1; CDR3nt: TGTGCCTGGAGCGGCATGACAGGGATGGGGAATGAGCAGTTCTTC; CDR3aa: CAWSGMTGMGNEQFF
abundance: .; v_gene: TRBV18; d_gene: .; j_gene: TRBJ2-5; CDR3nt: TGTGCCAGCTCACCAACACTAGTTGAGACCCAGTACTTC; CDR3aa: CASSPTLVETQYF
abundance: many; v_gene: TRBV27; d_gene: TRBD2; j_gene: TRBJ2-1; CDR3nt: TGTGCCAGCAGCCTCAGCGGGAGCGGATACAATGAGCAGTTCTTC; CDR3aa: CASSLSGSGYNEQFF
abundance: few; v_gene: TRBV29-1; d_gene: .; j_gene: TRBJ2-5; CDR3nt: TGCAGCGTTGGAAGGACAGTAGAGACCCAGTACTTC; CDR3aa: CSVGRTVETQYF
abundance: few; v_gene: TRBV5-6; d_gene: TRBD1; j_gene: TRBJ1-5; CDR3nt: TGTGCCAGCAGCTTGTCACAGGGGGGCAATCAGCCCCAGCATTTT; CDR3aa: CASSLSQGGNQPQHF
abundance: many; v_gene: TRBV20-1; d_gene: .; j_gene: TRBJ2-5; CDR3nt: TGCAGTGCTCCTAAGATACAAGAGACCCAGTACTTC; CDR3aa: CSAPKIQETQYF
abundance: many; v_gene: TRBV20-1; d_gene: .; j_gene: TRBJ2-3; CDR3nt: TGCAGTGCTGTGTTTTTCACAGATACGCAGTATTTT; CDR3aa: CSAVFFTDTQYF
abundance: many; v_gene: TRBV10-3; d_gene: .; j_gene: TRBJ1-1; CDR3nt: TGTGCCATCAGTGAGTTGACAGACACTGAAGCTTTCTTT; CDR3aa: CAISELTDTEAFF
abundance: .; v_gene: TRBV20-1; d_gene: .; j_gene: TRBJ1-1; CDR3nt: TGCAGTGCCGCCCCCGGCTGGGACACTGAAGCTTTCTTT; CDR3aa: CSAAPGWDTEAFF
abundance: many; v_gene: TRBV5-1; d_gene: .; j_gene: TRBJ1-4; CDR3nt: TGCGCCAGCAGCCCGACAGGCCTTAATGAAAAACTGTTTTTT; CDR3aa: CASSPTGLNEKLFF
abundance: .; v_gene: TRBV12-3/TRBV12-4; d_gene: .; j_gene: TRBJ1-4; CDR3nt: TGTGCCAGCCTCCGAGACACAGAGGGGGAAAAACTGTTTTTT; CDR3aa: CASLRDTEGEKLFF
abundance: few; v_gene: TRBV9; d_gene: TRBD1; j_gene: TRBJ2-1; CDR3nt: TGTGCCAGCAGCGTAGACGGGACAGGGCACAATGAGCAGTTCTTC; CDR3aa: CASSVDGTGHNEQFF
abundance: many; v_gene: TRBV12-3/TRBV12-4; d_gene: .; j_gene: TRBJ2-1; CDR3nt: TGTGCCAGCAGTTTACTTCCGACTCTTAAGGAGAACAATGAGCAGTTCTTC; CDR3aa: CASSLLPTLKENNEQFF
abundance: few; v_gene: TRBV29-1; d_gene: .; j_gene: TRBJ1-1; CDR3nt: TGCAGCGTTCGAGTCGGGATGAACACTGAAGCTTTCTTT; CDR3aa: CSVRVGMNTEAFF
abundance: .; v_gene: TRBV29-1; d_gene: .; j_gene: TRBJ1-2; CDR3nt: TGCAGCGTTGAAGATCTTGGCCGGACGGGCTACACCTTC; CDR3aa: CSVEDLGRTGYTF
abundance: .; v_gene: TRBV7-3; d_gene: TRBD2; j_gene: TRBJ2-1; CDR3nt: TGTGCCAGCAGCCCCGGGACTAGCGGGAGTGGAGAGACCCAGTTCTTC; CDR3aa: CASSPGTSGSGETQFF
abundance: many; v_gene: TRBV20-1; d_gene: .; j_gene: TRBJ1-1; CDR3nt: TGCAGTGCTATGGGAGTAGGGCTCGGCACTGAAGCTTTCTTT; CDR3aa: CSAMGVGLGTEAFF
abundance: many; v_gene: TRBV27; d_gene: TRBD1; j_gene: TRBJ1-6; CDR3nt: TGTGCCAGCACCGATGGACAGGGTGTCAATAATTCACCCCTCCACTTT; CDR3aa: CASTDGQGVNNSPLHF
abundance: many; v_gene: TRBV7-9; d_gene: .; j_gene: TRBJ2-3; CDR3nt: TGTGCCAGCAGCTCTACAGACACAGATACGCAGTATTTT; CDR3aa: CASSSTDTDTQYF
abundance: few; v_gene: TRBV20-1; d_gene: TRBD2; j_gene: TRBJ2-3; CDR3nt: TGCAGTGCTAGGTTCACTAGCGGATACACAGATACGCAGTATTTT; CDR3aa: CSARFTSGYTDTQYF
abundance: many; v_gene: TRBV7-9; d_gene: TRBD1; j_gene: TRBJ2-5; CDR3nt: TGTGCCAGCAGCTTTGGGACAGGAAGGAAGACCCAGTACTTC; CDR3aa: CASSFGTGRKTQYF
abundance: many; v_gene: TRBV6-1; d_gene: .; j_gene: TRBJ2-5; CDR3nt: TGTGCCAGCAGTCCCCGGGGCGTTGTCGTGGAGACCCAGTACTTC; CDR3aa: CASSPRGVVVETQYF
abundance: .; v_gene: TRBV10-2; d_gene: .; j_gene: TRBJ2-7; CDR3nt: TGCGCCAGCAGTGAGCCCCAGGGGGGGGTTTCTCACGAGCAGTACTTC; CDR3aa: CASSEPQGGVSHEQYF
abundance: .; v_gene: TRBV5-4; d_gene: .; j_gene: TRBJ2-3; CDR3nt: TGTGCCAGCCAAGCGGCGGGCACAGATACGCAGTATTTT; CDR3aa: CASQAAGTDTQYF
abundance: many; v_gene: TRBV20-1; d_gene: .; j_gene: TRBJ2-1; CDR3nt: TGCAGTGCTAGTTCGCAGGGGAGGGATGAGCAGTTCTTC; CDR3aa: CSASSQGRDEQFF